The rows below give T cell receptor beta chains drawn from one sample of a study of Graves' ophthalmopathy and Graves' hyperthyroidism. Using its own MiXCR run on the multiplex PCR reads, TCRdb lists one record per CDR3 protein. The sample yields 560,000 or so distinct CDR3 sequences, 35% to 40% seen once. The sequenced sample was peripheral blood or thyroid tissue (not recorded which). The receptor source for this set is an adult man with Graves' hyperthyroidism. Each CDR3 is given with its conserved first and last residue. A D gene is named only where the DNA matches it firmly. Where a row states a size, it is once, few, many or the class of an expanded clone; other rows omit it.

CASSPTPGQGAKETQYF	TGTGCCAGCTCACCAACCCCGGGACAGGGGGCGAAAGAGACCCAGTACTTC	TRBJ2-5	TRBV24-1	.	TRBD1
CSLWGWGNQPQHF	TGCAGTTTATGGGGATGGGGCAATCAGCCCCAGCATTTT	TRBJ1-5	TRBV29-1	.	.
CASSQDKGIANGYTF	TGTGCCAGCAGCCAAGATAAAGGGATCGCCAATGGCTACACCTTC	TRBJ1-2	TRBV14	.	.
CASSYSRGGSSPLHF	TGTGCCAGCAGTTACTCAAGGGGTGGGAGTTCACCCCTCCACTTT	TRBJ1-6	TRBV7-9	.	.
CAIRLGGTQETQYF	TGTGCCATTCGACTAGGGGGGACTCAAGAGACCCAGTACTTC	TRBJ2-5	TRBV10-3	.	.
CSGLGQGAYGYTF	TGCAGCGGACTGGGACAGGGCGCCTATGGCTACACCTTC	TRBJ1-2	TRBV29-1	.	TRBD1
CASSFRDTDLNTEAFF	TGTGCCAGCAGCTTCCGGGACACCGATCTGAACACTGAAGCTTTCTTT	TRBJ1-1	TRBV7-2	many	.
CSGTTEYGYTF	TGCAGCGGGACGACAGAATATGGCTACACCTTC	TRBJ1-2	TRBV29-1	.	.
CASSVAGGLGQETQYF	TGTGCCAGCAGCGTAGCTGGGGGACTAGGGCAAGAGACCCAGTACTTC	TRBJ2-5	TRBV9	many	TRBD2
CASSSLNAYEQYF	TGTGCCAGCAGCTCTCTCAACGCCTACGAGCAGTACTTC	TRBJ2-7	TRBV7-9	.	.
CSARFGREFTNYGYTF	TGCAGTGCTAGATTTGGCAGGGAGTTCACTAACTATGGCTACACCTTC	TRBJ1-2	TRBV20-1	few	.
CAISESGPPYEQYF	TGTGCCATCAGTGAGTCGGGACCACCCTACGAGCAGTACTTC	TRBJ2-7	TRBV10-3	many	.
CSARGGGLARQETQYF	TGCAGTGCTAGAGGAGGGGGACTAGCGAGACAAGAGACCCAGTACTTC	TRBJ2-5	TRBV20-1	many	TRBD2
CASQRESGNTIYF	TGTGCCAGCCAACGCGAATCTGGAAACACCATATATTTT	TRBJ1-3	TRBV2	many	.
CASSPGGLGYEQYF	TGTGCCAGCAGCCCGGGGGGTCTGGGCTACGAGCAGTACTTC	TRBJ2-7	TRBV13	many	TRBD2
CASSRDMNYGYTF	TGTGCCAGCAGCCGAGACATGAACTATGGCTACACCTTC	TRBJ1-2	TRBV7-8	many	.
CAIRGTGTGYGYTF	TGTGCCATCAGGGGGACAGGGACTGGCTATGGCTACACCTTC	TRBJ1-2	TRBV10-3	.	TRBD1
CSASVDRVTEAFF	TGCAGTGCTAGCGTCGACAGGGTTACTGAAGCTTTCTTT	TRBJ1-1	TRBV20-1	many	TRBD1
CASSPQGVPYEQYF	TGTGCCAGCAGCCCACAGGGGGTACCCTACGAGCAGTACTTC	TRBJ2-7	TRBV7-9	many	TRBD1
CASKKAGDTQYF	TGTGCCAGCAAGAAAGCAGGGGATACGCAGTATTTT	TRBJ2-3	TRBV2	few	.
CASSTRTGLETQYF	TGTGCCAGTAGTACCCGGACAGGATTAGAGACCCAGTACTTC	TRBJ2-5	TRBV19	.	TRBD1
CSVGTANSPLHF	TGCAGTGTGGGGACAGCAAATTCACCCCTCCACTTT	TRBJ1-6	TRBV20-1	.	TRBD1
CASRTQTGGLTEAFF	TGTGCCAGCAGAACCCAGACAGGGGGTCTCACTGAAGCTTTCTTT	TRBJ1-1	TRBV6-5	few	TRBD1
CSAAAGSGNTIYF	TGCAGTGCGGCGGCGGGATCCGGAAACACCATATATTTT	TRBJ1-3	TRBV20-1	many	.
CASSARGGSDTQYF	TGTGCCAGCTCTGCGAGGGGAGGGTCAGATACGCAGTATTTT	TRBJ2-3	TRBV7-6	few	TRBD2
CASSQALLGEGYTF	TGTGCCAGCAGCCAAGCCTTGCTCGGGGAAGGCTACACCTTC	TRBJ1-2	TRBV3-1	many	.
CASSEADRGPGQETQYF	TGTGCCAGCAGTGAAGCTGACAGGGGGCCGGGCCAAGAGACCCAGTACTTC	TRBJ2-5	TRBV2	many	TRBD1
CASRTNFNTGELFF	TGTGCCAGCAGGACAAACTTCAACACCGGGGAGCTGTTTTTT	TRBJ2-2	TRBV12-3/TRBV12-4	.	.
CASSVRLAGGPSYEQYF	TGTGCCAGCAGCGTCAGACTAGCGGGAGGGCCTTCCTACGAGCAGTACTTC	TRBJ2-7	TRBV7-2	.	TRBD2